These 5 T cell receptor beta chains were all obtained from the same sample, sequenced in a study of Ad26.COV2.S vaccination and SARS-CoV-2 variants. Only in-frame clones appear in the TCRdb table, and some are missing; sequencing was by immunoSEQ multiplex PCR. This table holds 510,000 or so clones, approximately 90% found once. Described treatment: roughly 19 received Ad26.COV2.S at low or high dose, single or two shots; several received placebo; per-sample allocation not given. Samples came from day 63 after the first vaccine or placebo injection. The sequenced sample was peripheral blood, obtained in a trial of Ad26.COV2.S vaccine versus placebo. These receptors were collected from a person aged 18-65 years who received the Ad26.COV2.S COVID-19 vaccine or a placebo.

On this clone itself: Additional DNA sequences in this sample encode the identical CDR3. This chain joins TRBV28 and TRBJ2-3, with no clear D. CDR1 and CDR2 (germline): MDHEN, SYDVKM. The CDR3 covers 12 residues. Trimming left V 5 bases short and J 6 bases short, with 9 bases between. For the CDR3, the DNA is TGTGCCAGCAGTCTCGGCGGCGATACGCAGTATTTT. Translating gives CASSLGGDTQYF.

This clone was seen just once. The chain carries TRBV18 and TRBJ2-5, with D perhaps assigned TRBD1 or TRBD2 (5 bases each). Germline V gives CDR1 KGHSH, CDR2 LQKENI. V lost 2 bases, J lost 5 bases, and 12 bases lay in between. This CDR3 is built from 14 residues. This CDR3 reads CASSPSTGRETQYF. CDR3 coding DNA: TGTGCCAGCTCACCATCTACGGGGCGGGAGACCCAGTACTTC.

This sequence joins TRBV28 and TRBJ2-3, with 11 positions matching TRBD2. The V segment lost 5 bases and the J segment 4 bases; nucleotides outside the gene matches: 5. This CDR3 comprises 15 residues. Germline CDR1 and CDR2: MDHEN and SYDVKM. DNA for the CDR3: TGTGCCAGCAGTCACCTAGCGGGAGGACCAGATACGCAGTATTTT. Protein product: CASSHLAGGPDTQYF.

The J gene is TRBJ1-5, the V gene TRBV7-6; D remains ambiguous. Trimming pared 3 bases from V and 1 base from J, leaving 10 bases between. The CDR3 is 15 amino acids. CDR1 is SGHVS, CDR2 FNYEAQ, per germline. The CDR3 region is CASSLSAGSNQPQHF. The CDR3 coding sequence is TGTGCCAGCAGCTTGTCGGCAGGAAGCAATCAGCCCCAGCATTTT.

The chain recombines TRBV12-3 or TRBV12-4 with TRBJ2-5; D may correspond to TRBD1 or TRBD2 (6 bases each). Trimming left V 3 bases short and J 4 bases short, with 9 bases between. The CDR3 consists of 13 residues. The chain's CDR3 is CASSFWGAETQYF. As DNA, the CDR3 is TGTGCCAGCAGTTTCTGGGGGGCAGAGACCCAGTACTTC.